The 4 T cell receptor beta chains listed next were all sequenced from one sample in a study of CD8+ T cells in alopecia areata (dated by TCRdb to 2016 to 2019). The time point label, as the study defines it: 20 to 30 weeks on oral tofacitinib. The treatment or condition label, as the study defines it: oral pan-JAK inhibitor, 5-10 mg twice daily. The library was prepared using the immunoSEQ multiplex PCR assay. RNA was extracted from all samples and reverse transcribed into cDNA, which served as template for TCR sequencing. The immuneACCESS repertoire file appears here via TCRdb, limited to in-frame rearrangements. These files lack a portion of the clones; in checked studies, under half of the deficit traces to unresolved V genes, and the cause of the others is not known. This sample comprises some 200,000 clones, roughly 60% of them detected only once. Of the sample, 4.5% to 6% falls within the top ten clones.

Sample: CD4+ T cells sorted from blood, taken at week 24, from a patient treated with tofacitinib. The receptor set was obtained from a human donor with alopecia areata.

The chain combines TRBV2 with TRBJ2-1; D uncertain. Germline V gene lookup returns CDR1 SNHLY and CDR2 FYNNEI. V shed 1 base and J shed 5 bases, with 6 bases lying between them. The CDR3 totals 13 residues. The CDR3 sequence is CASSEERDNEQFF. The CDR3 DNA reads TGTGCCAGCAGTGAAGAACGTGACAATGAGCAGTTCTTC.

The chain is built from TRBV4-1 and TRBJ2-3; possibly TRBD1 or TRBD2 for D (6 bases each). With 0 bases removed from V and 2 bases from J, the gap between germline ends came to 12 bases. The CDR3 spans 16 residues. The germline V gene has CDR1 MGHRA and CDR2 YSYEKL. This CDR3 reads CASSQEGGSYTDTQYF. CDR3 bases: TGCGCCAGCAGCCAAGAGGGGGGCTCGTACACAGATACGCAGTATTTT.

This chain links TRBV28 with TRBJ2-5, with a possible D match to TRBD2 (6 bases). Trimming removed 10 bases at V and 2 bases at J, with 17 bases between. Germline V gene lookup returns CDR1 MDHEN and CDR2 SYDVKM. This CDR3 has 14 residues. This CDR3 reads CATAPLALQETQYF. In DNA, the CDR3 is TGTGCCACCGCCCCTCTAGCGTTACAAGAGACCCAGTACTTC.

This clone was detected a few times. The chain couples TRBV28 to TRBJ1-4, with TRBD1 matching 7 bases. V gave up 3 bases and J gave up 3 bases; unmatched junction bases: 4. The CDR3 is 15 residues long. The germline CDR1 and CDR2 sequences are MDHEN and SYDVKM. In nucleotides, the CDR3 is TGTGCCAGCAGTTTTGCAGGGGGATCTAATGAAAAACTGTTTTTT. This gives the protein CASSFAGGSNEKLFF.